One and the same sample provided the 21 T cell receptor beta chains below, sequenced in a study of post-analysis software for immune sequencing data. Unique molecular identifiers were present in the TCR beta cDNA libraries. TCRdb redid the calling of the PCR reads with MiXCR, one entry per CDR3 protein. The sample records a few hundred thousand distinct CDR3 sequences, 30% to 45% being singletons. Their cognate antigens are unknown. Findings and limits, study-wide: In patients, TRBV5-6, TRBV5-1 and TRBV20-1 belonged to five TRBV segments found more frequently than in controls.

Sequenced: blood. The receptors shown here come from a girl aged 5-17 years with multiple sclerosis.

A note on this clonotype: A read error is possible here, since a much larger clone lies one base away. The chain uses TRBV5-1 and TRBJ1-1; no clear D gene. The CDR3 contains 14 residues. Trimming took 0 bases from V and 4 from J, leaving 10 bases between them. From germline, CDR1 is SGHRS and CDR2 YFSETQ. CDR3 coding DNA: TGCGCCAGCAGCTTGGCCGGGCGGAGCACTGAAGCTTTCTTT. Its protein product is CASSLAGRSTEAFF.

The chain combines TRBV29-1 with TRBJ2-7; 9 bases align to TRBD1. This CDR3 is built from 13 residues. The trim removed 3 bases at V and 2 bases at J, leaving 2 bases unmatched. The V gene's germline CDR1 is SQVTM and CDR2 ANQGSEA. This CDR3 reads CSVEDRGTYEQYF. The CDR3 DNA follows: TGCAGCGTTGAGGACAGGGGAACCTACGAGCAGTACTTC.

This clonotype came up many times. V and J are TRBV6-2 or TRBV6-3 and TRBJ2-1; D uncertain. Germline lookup yields CDR1 MNHEY and CDR2 SVGEGT. Trimming left V 2 bases short and J 0 bases short, with 11 bases between. The CDR3 runs to 16 residues. CDR3 sequence reads: CASSYNAWSSYNEQFF. CDR3 DNA: TGTGCCAGCAGTTACAACGCATGGAGCTCCTACAATGAGCAGTTCTTC.

This clonotype has only a few counts. Being one base from a much bigger clone, this may be a read error. The chain employs TRBV11-2 and TRBJ2-5, with TRBD1 identical over 10 bases. Germline values: CDR1 SGHAT, CDR2 FQNNGV. The CDR3 runs 14 residues. The V and J ends lost 5 bases and 11 bases, in that order; junction bases with no gene match: 11. CDR3 bases: TGTGCCAGCAGCCGGGACAGGGGAAGGGATGAGCAGTACTTC. This translates into CASSRDRGRDEQYF.

In its sample, this clonotype was seen a few times. V usage is TRBV20-1 and J usage is TRBJ1-4; the D is unclear. The V end was cut by 4 bases, the J end by 2 bases, with 14 bases between. The CDR3 loop spans 15 amino acids. The germline CDR1 and CDR2 sequences are DFQATT and SNEGSKA (reference sequence). CDR3 in DNA: TGCAGTGCTACACTGGGTTCCGCGACTAATGAAAAACTGTTTTTT. This codes for CSATLGSATNEKLFF.

The chain combines TRBV12-3 or TRBV12-4 with TRBJ1-6; D uncertain. This CDR3 has 12 amino acids. The V and J ends lost 5 bases and 7 bases respectively, with 6 bases between them. DNA for the CDR3: TGTGCCAGCAGTCGGCAAAATTCACCCCTCCACTTT. Translating it yields CASSRQNSPLHF.

A single count supports this clonotype. Since a much larger clone is just one base distant, this may be a read error. The chain recombines TRBV19 with TRBJ2-1; tentatively, D is TRBD2 (5 bases). CDR3 length: 12 amino acids. Per the germline V gene, CDR1 is LNHDA and CDR2 is SQIVND (reference sequence). The CDR3 DNA reads as TGTGCCAGGAGTATAGACCGGGGTGAGCAGTTCTTC. Translating gives CARSIDRGEQFF.

The rearrangement uses TRBV3-1 and TRBJ2-1, with D possibly being TRBD1 (6 bases). CDR3 length: 15 amino acids. Germline values: CDR1 LGHDT, CDR2 YNNKEL (reference sequence). The germline V and J ends were trimmed by 4 bases and 2 bases, with 12 bases remaining between them. The CDR3 DNA is TGTGCCAGCAGCCCCGGGACAAGTACCTACAATGAGCAGTTCTTC. Translated: CASSPGTSTYNEQFF.

The rearrangement links TRBV5-1 to TRBJ2-1, with a tentative D call TRBD2 (7 bases). Germline assignment: CDR1 SGHRS and CDR2 YFSETQ. The CDR3 consists of 15 residues. The V end lost 1 base, the J end lost 5 bases, and 13 bases lay between the germline ends. CDR3 sequence: CASSLLAGADNEQFF. The CDR3 bases are TGCGCCAGCAGCTTGCTCGCGGGGGCCGACAATGAGCAGTTCTTC.

This chain uses TRBV15 with TRBJ2-3; 7 bases line up with TRBD2. V was clipped by 4 bases and J by 2 bases; unmatched bases: 9. Looked up from germline, CDR1 is LNHNV and CDR2 is YYDKDF (reference sequence). The CDR3 extends over 16 amino acids. CDR3 in amino acids: CATSTQDGGYTDTQYF. Written as DNA, the CDR3 is TGTGCCACCAGCACACAAGACGGGGGGTACACAGATACGCAGTATTTT. Complete variable domain (other parts from reference TRBV15 and TRBJ2-3): DAMVIQNPRYQVTQFGKPVTLSCSQTLNHNVMYWYQQKSSQAPKLLFHYYDKDFNNEADTPDNFQSRRPNTSFCFLDIRSPGLGDTAMYLCATSTQDGGYTDTQYFGPGTRLTVL.

The table lists this clonotype with a count of one. V is TRBV28 and J is TRBJ2-5; 9 bases match TRBD1. The ends lost 6 bases at V and 2 bases at J; junction bases unmatched: 10. Germline V CDR1 and CDR2: MDHEN, SYDVKM. The CDR3 totals 16 residues. CDR3 DNA sequence: TGTGCCAGCAGCTCGCCTGGACAGGGGATGCAAGAGACCCAGTACTTC. Protein: CASSSPGQGMQETQYF.

This clonotype was counted many times. The chain combines TRBV11-1 with TRBJ2-7; weak D call: TRBD1 (6 bases). The ends were cut back, 2 bases at V and 3 bases at J, with 11 bases in the middle. The CDR3 spans 14 residues. Germline V lookup: CDR1 SGHAT, CDR2 FQDESV (reference sequence). The chain's CDR3 is CASSLSYRDYEQYF. CDR3 in DNA: TGTGCCAGCAGCTTATCATACAGGGACTACGAGCAGTACTTC.

The chain recombines TRBV12-3 or TRBV12-4 with TRBJ2-2; 15 bases map to TRBD2. There are 18 residues in the CDR3. V shed 9 bases, J shed 4 bases, and the junction held 12 bases outside the gene matches. The CDR3 reads CASARTSGRGQSTGELFF. CDR3 DNA sequence: TGTGCCAGTGCACGGACTAGCGGGAGGGGTCAGAGCACCGGGGAGCTGTTTTTT.

This clonotype came up once. Given a much more abundant clone one base away, this may be a read error. The chain is built from TRBV28 and TRBJ2-1, with D perhaps matching TRBD1 (6 bases). The CDR3 totals 13 residues. Germline V gene sequence: CDR1 MDHEN, CDR2 SYDVKM. The V end was cut by 8 bases, the J end by 7 bases, with 15 bases between. CDR3 bases: TGTGCCAGCCTGTCAGGGGTCCAAAATGAGCAGTTCTTC. This sequence encodes CASLSGVQNEQFF.

The chain recombines TRBV29-1 with TRBJ1-4; weak D call: TRBD1 (5 bases). CDR3 length equals 11 residues. Germline lookup yields CDR1 SQVTM and CDR2 ANQGSEA. V gave up 7 bases and J gave up 7 bases, with 10 bases separating them. DNA for the CDR3: TGCAGCGCCCTAAGGGGTGAAAAACTGTTTTTT. Residues: CSALRGEKLFF.

The chain has TRBV29-1 and TRBJ2-7; 11 bases line up with TRBD1. The CDR3 runs to 15 residues. V shed 6 bases and J 6 bases; nucleotides not matched to a gene: 13. The germline CDR1 and CDR2 sequences are SQVTM and ANQGSEA. The CDR3 loop is CSVIPGQGGLVEQYF. CDR3 sequence (DNA): TGCAGCGTCATACCGGGACAGGGGGGTCTTGTCGAGCAGTACTTC.

This chain connects TRBV15 to TRBJ1-2; 7 bases are shared with TRBD1. Germline CDR1 and CDR2: LNHNV and YYDKDF (reference sequence). The CDR3 length is 13 residues. Germline trimming cut 5 bases from V and 7 bases from J; bases unmatched to any gene: 7. The CDR3 DNA follows: TGTGCCACCAGCGTTGACAGGGTTGGTGGCTACACCTTC. Translating it yields CATSVDRVGGYTF.

Remarks on this clonotype: It may be a read error: a sequence one base away is much more abundant. The chain combines TRBV20-1 with TRBJ2-1; TRBD1 matches at 7 bases. Trimming took 5 bases from V and 13 from J; bases not matched to a gene: 11. Germline values: CDR1 DFQATT, CDR2 SNEGSKA (reference sequence). This CDR3 is 12 amino acids long. DNA of the CDR3: TGCAGTGCTTTACAGGGGTCCGAGACCCAGTTCTTC. Its translation is CSALQGSETQFF.

This clonotype was seen only once. A read error may explain this, as a much larger clone is one base away. The chain combines TRBV12-3 or TRBV12-4 with TRBJ2-3; D remains unclear. The CDR3 is 15 residues long. V lost 3 bases and J 2 bases, leaving 12 bases between the germline ends. The CDR3 loop is CASSFFLTVTDTQYF. CDR3 bases: TGTGCCAGCAGTTTCTTCCTAACGGTCACAGATACGCAGTATTTT.

On this clonotype itself: Being one base from a much bigger clone, this may be a read error. The rearrangement uses TRBV7-2 and TRBJ1-5; 7 nucleotides align to TRBD2. The J call is uncertain, as TRBJ2-3 better fits the DNA end. Germline V gene sequence: CDR1 SGHTA, CDR2 FQGNSA. The CDR3 covers 14 residues. This CDR3 is CASGRGSSNQPQYF. The CDR3 region has the DNA TGTGCCAGCGGCCGCGGGAGTAGCAATCAGCCCCAGTATTTT.

V and J are TRBV5-1 and TRBJ2-1; 14 bases fit TRBD2. The CDR3 is 19 residues long. Germline loops: CDR1 SGHRS, CDR2 YFSETQ. V was clipped by 0 bases and J by 6 bases; unmatched bases: 11. Here the CDR3 DNA reads TGCGCCAGCAGCTTGGCCAGGGGGACTAGCGGGAGCCGGGGCAATGAGCAGTTCTTC. It is translated as CASSLARGTSGSRGNEQFF.